One and the same sample provided the 20 T cell receptor beta chains below, sequenced in a study of blood T cell repertoires in COVID-19. Clones were sequenced by immunoSEQ multiplex PCR, and TCRdb holds only the in-frame ones, with some missing. The data contain a few hundred thousand clones, roughly 84% of them singletons. The sequenced material came from peripheral blood. These TCRs come from a woman in her late teens or twenties with acute or convalescent COVID-19.

The chain joins TRBV7-2 to TRBJ1-5; D remains ambiguous. Trimming removed 2 bases at V and 5 bases at J, with 13 bases between. The CDR3 contains 15 residues. The germline gives CDR1 SGHTA, CDR2 FQGNSA. The CDR3 region has the DNA TGTGCCAGCAGCTTACACGGGTACGGGGATCAGCCCCAGCATTTT. It codes for CASSLHGYGDQPQHF.

V and J are TRBV5-5 and TRBJ2-7, with 8 bases that match TRBD2. CDR1 is SGHKS and CDR2 is YYEKEE in the germline V gene (reference sequence). The CDR3 length is 15 residues. V was pared by 4 bases and J by 3 bases, with 9 bases of the junction left unmatched. This CDR3 is CASSRISGVSYEQYF. CDR3 in DNA: TGTGCCAGCAGCCGGATTAGCGGGGTAAGCTACGAGCAGTACTTC.

This chain uses TRBV6-4 with TRBJ1-2; D is ambiguous. This CDR3 has 13 residues. CDR1 and CDR2 (germline): MRHNA, SNTAGT. The V gene lost 0 bases and the J gene lost 5 bases, with 7 bases spanning the gap. The CDR3 DNA sequence: TGTGCCAGCAGTGACTCTTCCATTTATGGCTACACCTTC. Encoded protein: CASSDSSIYGYTF.

The chain recombines TRBV7-8 with TRBJ2-7, with TRBD1 identical over 8 bases. The CDR3 totals 14 residues. The V segment lost 5 bases and the J segment 7 bases; nucleotides outside the gene matches: 10. Germline V gene data show CDR1 as SGHVS and CDR2 as FQNEAQ. CDR3 sequence (DNA): TGTGCCAGCAGCACTGGACAGGGATCCGTAGAGCAGTACTTC. It encodes CASSTGQGSVEQYF. Based on the CDR3 plus reference TRBV7-8 and TRBJ2-7, the full variable domain is GAGVSQSPRYKVAKRGQDVALRCDPISGHVSLFWYQQALGQGPEFLTYFQNEAQLDKSGLPSDRFFAERPEGSVSTLKIQRTQQEDSAVYLCASSTGQGSVEQYFGPGTRLTVT.

The rearrangement joins TRBV28 to TRBJ2-1; possibly TRBD2 for D (6 bases). The germline gives CDR1 MDHEN, CDR2 SYDVKM. This CDR3 is 13 amino acids long. V was clipped by 2 bases and J by 10 bases, with 12 bases between them. The CDR3 bases are TGTGCCAGCAGTTTAGGGGGGTCCCGAGAGCAGTTCTTC. This sequence encodes CASSLGGSREQFF.

The gene calls are TRBV6-2 or TRBV6-3 and TRBJ2-5; 11 positions match TRBD1. J lost 5 bases, V lost 2 bases, and 4 bases had no gene match. Per the germline V gene, CDR1 is MNHEY and CDR2 is SVGEGT. The CDR3 consists of 15 residues. CDR3 in amino acids: CASSYRTGGRETQYF. The CDR3 DNA follows: TGTGCCAGCAGTTACCGGACAGGGGGCCGGGAGACCCAGTACTTC.

The rearrangement links TRBV5-1 to TRBJ2-1; 13 bases are shared with TRBD2. Germline values: CDR1 SGHRS, CDR2 YFSETQ. V lost 4 bases and J lost 1; bases outside the gene matches: 14. CDR3 length equals 20 residues. CDR3: CASSDLPGLAGLRSYNEQFF. CDR3 DNA: TGCGCCAGCAGCGACTTACCGGGACTAGCGGGATTGAGGTCCTACAATGAGCAGTTCTTC.

The J gene is TRBJ2-2, the V gene TRBV4-3; maybe TRBD1 (6 bases). V lost 1 base to trimming and J lost 1 base, with 25 bases between them. The CDR3 is made up of 21 amino acids. Germline loops: CDR1 LGHNA, CDR2 YSLEER. The CDR3 coding sequence is TGCGCCAGCAGCCAAGGAGTTGTGGTGGGAACGGGACAAAAGAACACCGGGGAGCTGTTTTTT. Translation gives CASSQGVVVGTGQKNTGELFF.

The rearrangement joins TRBV13 to TRBJ2-1, with 11 bases matching TRBD2. This CDR3 has 21 residues. The V gene's germline CDR1 is PRHDT and CDR2 FYEKMQ (reference sequence). V lost 5 bases, J lost 1 base, and 19 bases stayed unmatched. CDR3 bases: TGTGCCAGCAGCGAAGCACCGGGACTAGCGGATCCTTTGGCATCCTACAATGAGCAGTTCTTC. It encodes CASSEAPGLADPLASYNEQFF.

The chain joins TRBV4-1 to TRBJ2-7; 7 bases line up with TRBD1. The germline gives CDR1 MGHRA, CDR2 YSYEKL. The CDR3 covers 17 residues. J gave up 7 bases and V 1 base, and 16 bases lay outside the gene matches. This chain's CDR3 is CASSQGVRQGVMVEQYF. As DNA, the CDR3 is TGCGCCAGCAGCCAAGGGGTAAGACAGGGTGTTATGGTAGAGCAGTACTTC.

The rearrangement uses TRBV7-8 and TRBJ2-2; 9 bases line up with TRBD2. This CDR3 is built from 16 residues. In germline, CDR1 is SGHVS, CDR2 FQNEAQ. The trim removed 3 bases at V and 6 bases at J, leaving 8 bases unmatched. In nucleotides, the CDR3 is TGTGCCAGCAGCTTCTTAGGCGGGAGGGCCGCCGGGGAGCTGTTTTTT. Residues: CASSFLGGRAAGELFF.

The V gene is TRBV27, the J gene TRBJ2-1; D gene uncertain. The V gene's germline CDR1 is MNHEY and CDR2 SMNVEV (reference sequence). The CDR3 has 13 residues. V dropped 6 bases and J dropped 3 bases, with 9 bases sitting between them. The DNA for the CDR3 is TGTGCCAGCAGGCGAATGAACTACAATGAGCAGTTCTTC. Amino acids: CASRRMNYNEQFF.

This clone was detected once. The chain combines TRBV28 with TRBJ1-5; TRBD1 matches at 7 bases. The V gene's germline CDR1 is MDHEN and CDR2 SYDVKM. CDR3 size: 16 residues. V was clipped by 2 bases and J by 5 bases; unmatched bases: 9. CDR3 protein: CASSLGWQGDHQPQHF. The CDR3, as DNA: TGTGCCAGCAGTTTAGGTTGGCAGGGGGACCATCAGCCCCAGCATTTT.

This clone was observed a handful of times. The V gene is TRBV19, the J gene TRBJ1-1, with 8 nucleotides matching TRBD1. The germline V gene has CDR1 LNHDA and CDR2 SQIVND (reference sequence). With 1 base clipped from V and 13 bases from J, the junction kept 11 bases outside the gene matches. The CDR3 spans 14 residues. The DNA of the CDR3 is TGTGCCAGTAGTATAGTGGGACAGGCACAGAAGGGTTTCTTT. Translating gives CASSIVGQAQKGFF.

V is TRBV7-9 and J is TRBJ2-7; TRBD2 aligns across 9 bases. Per the germline V gene, CDR1 is SEHNR and CDR2 is FQNEAQ (reference sequence). V dropped 3 bases and J dropped 6; count of bases not matched to a gene: 3. The CDR3 is made up of 13 amino acids. In DNA, the CDR3 is TGTGCCAGCAGCTTGCGGGAGGGAGGCGAGCAGTACTTC. Amino acids: CASSLREGGEQYF. Based on the CDR3 plus reference TRBV7-9 and TRBJ2-7, the full variable domain is DTGVSQNPRHKITKRGQNVTFRCDPISEHNRLYWYRQTLGQGPEFLTYFQNEAQLEKSRLLSDRFSAERPKGSFSTLEIQRTEQGDSAMYLCASSLREGGEQYFGPGTRLTVT.

The chain links TRBV19 to TRBJ2-1; the match to TRBD2 covers 8 bases. CDR3 size: 16 residues. V gave up 3 bases and J gave up 2 bases; unmatched junction bases: 6. Germline CDR1 is LNHDA and CDR2 is SQIVND (reference sequence). CDR3: CASSIFPGGPYNEQFF. The CDR3 DNA is TGTGCCAGTAGTATCTTTCCGGGAGGGCCCTACAATGAGCAGTTCTTC.

The chain carries TRBV11-2 and TRBJ2-1; 12 bases agree with TRBD2. Trimming cost V 2 bases and J 0 bases; bases outside gene matches: 2. The germline V gene encodes CDR1 SGHAT and CDR2 FQNNGV. There are 17 residues in the CDR3. CDR3 sequence: CASSLTSGRPSYNEQFF. The CDR3 nucleotides are TGTGCCAGCAGCTTAACTAGCGGGAGGCCCTCCTACAATGAGCAGTTCTTC.

V gene TRBV9 combines with J gene TRBJ2-1; 8 bases agree with TRBD2. Per germline, CDR1 SGDLS and CDR2 YYNGEE. The length of the CDR3 is 17 residues. V was clipped by 4 bases and J by 0 bases; unmatched bases: 9. The CDR3 sequence: CASSPGLVARSYNEQFF. The CDR3 DNA sequence: TGTGCCAGCAGCCCGGGACTAGTCGCCCGCTCCTACAATGAGCAGTTCTTC.

On this clone itself: At the DNA level, this CDR3 is encoded by other sequences in the same sample as well. This rearrangement joins TRBV14 to TRBJ1-4; 7 nucleotides line up with TRBD1. CDR1 SGHDN and CDR2 FVKESK come from the germline V gene. CDR3 length equals 15 residues. The ends lost 3 bases at V and 3 bases at J; junction bases unmatched: 4. CDR3 coding DNA: TGTGCCAGCAGCCAGATCGGGACAGCTAATGAAAAACTGTTTTTT. Protein: CASSQIGTANEKLFF.

V and J are TRBV30 and TRBJ1-6, with 9 bases fitting TRBD1. This CDR3 has 15 amino acids. Looked up from germline, CDR1 is GTSNPN and CDR2 is SVGIG (reference sequence). With 2 bases clipped from V and 9 bases from J, the junction kept 8 bases outside the gene matches. The CDR3 sequence is CAWSHWGTGSSPLHF. CDR3 coding DNA: TGTGCCTGGAGTCATTGGGGGACAGGGAGTTCACCCCTCCACTTT.